This is a list of T cell receptor beta chains from one sample in a study of blood T cell repertoires in COVID-19. Method: immunoSEQ multiplex PCR; TCRdb's copy keeps in-frame clones and lacks some. The sample lists under 60,000 clones, roughly 82% occurring once. Sample: peripheral blood. These TCRs come from a man in his forties or fifties with acute or convalescent COVID-19. Each CDR3 is given with its conserved first and last residue. Each record gives: J gene, V gene, CDR3 protein.

TRBJ2-5,TRBV5-6,CASLLGGAEETQYF
TRBJ2-5,TRBV2,CASSRDSGSTETQYF
TRBJ1-4,TRBV10-3,CAISESRLLNEKLFF
TRBJ1-2,TRBV2,CASTPLTGNYGYTF
TRBJ1-2,TRBV6-5,CASSRGLASYGYTF
TRBJ2-2,TRBV5-1,CASSEKYRNQGKNTGELFF
TRBJ2-7,TRBV6-5,CASRQGFSSYEQYF
TRBJ1-2,TRBV7-2,CASSSDISNYGYTF
TRBJ2-3,TRBV15,CATSRDLGDTQYF
TRBJ1-2,TRBV27,CASSLAQDRAGYTF
TRBJ2-1,TRBV4-1,CASSPSGAVHNEQFF
TRBJ2-2,TRBV24-1,CATSRTGSRPGELFF
TRBJ1-1,TRBV19,CASSVGFRGWTEAFF
TRBJ1-1,TRBV30,CAWSLTVSNTEAFF
TRBJ2-1,TRBV4-1,CASSQVVTGTSFF
TRBJ1-1,TRBV19,CASSIQGRGTEAFF
TRBJ2-6,TRBV6-1,CASSETPLAGDSGANVLTF
TRBJ2-3,TRBV28,CASSEWGRVTDTQYF
TRBJ1-2,TRBV19,CASSIGSQYGYTF
TRBJ2-7,TRBV5-1,CASSLAGESVHEQYF
TRBJ1-5,TRBV19,CASSLARQPQHF
TRBJ2-5,TRBV11-2,CASSLALGTGQETQYF
TRBJ2-3,TRBV9,CASSVGQGAGDTQYF
TRBJ2-1,TRBV18,CASSPRDRGWGNEQFF
TRBJ1-6,TRBV7-2,CASSFGQGSSPLHF
TRBJ2-6,TRBV7-2,CASSQNSGANVLTF
TRBJ1-2,TRBV2,CASRFLRGGYTF
TRBJ2-1,TRBV19,CASSLETGTRNEQFF
TRBJ1-2,TRBV18,CASSPVVQGIIYGYTF
TRBJ1-1,TRBV4-2,CASSQDPSGIAFF
TRBJ1-1,TRBV18,CASSEGRNTEAFF
TRBJ1-6,TRBV30,CAWSPPQGPLSNSPLHF
TRBJ2-2,TRBV2,CASSEAWQGGNTGELFF
TRBJ1-2,TRBV5-1,CASSAGLTNYGYTF
TRBJ2-3,TRBV30,CAWTRGQGTDTQYF
TRBJ1-2,TRBV6-5,CASRRAQGPYGYTF
TRBJ2-3,TRBV18,CASSPGRGSTDTQYF
TRBJ2-7,TRBV12-3/TRBV12-4,CASSRGYEQYF
TRBJ2-3,TRBV19,CASSHGAGGPPSTDTQYF
TRBJ1-3,TRBV27,CASSRTGHSGNTIYF
TRBJ2-7,TRBV7-2,CASSLVSGAGSYEQYF
TRBJ2-5,TRBV5-4,CASSRDRVQETQYF
TRBJ2-1,TRBV19,CASSRVELAGNEQFF
TRBJ1-4,TRBV5-6,CASSQQVMEEKLFF
TRBJ2-5,TRBV30,CAGGPPQETQYF
TRBJ1-1,TRBV30,CAWSVLQGTGRDTEAFF
TRBJ2-7,TRBV28,CASSFPNRVYEQYF
TRBJ2-7,TRBV28,CASSLSLPGSYEQYF
TRBJ1-4,TRBV30,CAWSRGRDEKLFF
TRBJ2-4,TRBV19,CASSIVNGGAGKNIQYF
TRBJ2-1,TRBV5-1,CASSLSLAGGYNEQFF
TRBJ2-3,TRBV7-2,CASSLFGQGVTDTQYF
TRBJ1-2,TRBV10-3,CAISWGTGGDYGYTF
TRBJ1-1,TRBV6-5,CASSSLLGVPTEAFF
TRBJ1-1,TRBV4-2,CASSQDITVVRGAFF
TRBJ1-3,TRBV20-1,CSARDGGQGYF
TRBJ1-2,TRBV5-8,CASRKDRGPGGYTF
TRBJ1-3,TRBV7-2,CASSLARGLGNTIYF
TRBJ2-3,TRBV5-4,CASSTSTDTQYF